The 9 T cell receptor beta chains given below trace back to one sample, sequenced in a study of control samples from healthy donors and cancer patients. Sequenced by immunoSEQ multiplex PCR; TCRdb stores in-frame clones only, minus some. The data show about 53,000 clones, with 87% seen just once and 11% to 15% held by the top ten. The sample consisted of PBMCs. These receptors all stem from a man in his sixties with head and neck cancer.

The rearrangement uses TRBV5-6 and TRBJ2-7, with D perhaps TRBD2 (5 bases). V lost 9 bases to trimming and J lost 4 bases, with 17 bases between them. The CDR3 has 13 residues. The V gene's germline CDR1 is SGHDT and CDR2 YYEEEE. The CDR3 DNA is TGTGCCACTTCGGGCGACGGGAATTACGAGCAGTACTTC. Amino acids: CATSGDGNYEQYF.

V is TRBV5-1 and J is TRBJ2-1; possible D gene TRBD2, 6 bases. The CDR3 covers 15 residues. The germline V and J ends were trimmed by 2 bases and 3 bases, with 12 bases remaining between them. The germline gives CDR1 SGHRS, CDR2 YFSETQ. CDR3: CASSLSRGGYNEQFF. The DNA of the CDR3 is TGCGCCAGCAGCTTATCACGGGGAGGCTACAATGAGCAGTTCTTC.

This chain joins TRBV5-4 and TRBJ2-7; D is perhaps TRBD1 (6 bases). The CDR3 sequence is 14 residues long. The V gene's germline CDR1 is SGHNT and CDR2 YYREEE (reference sequence). V was pared by 0 bases and J by 9 bases, with 16 bases between. CDR3 sequence reads: CASSLDRDDAWQYF. The CDR3 DNA follows: TGTGCCAGCAGCTTGGACAGGGACGACGCGTGGCAGTACTTC.

The V gene is TRBV19, the J gene TRBJ1-4, with D unclear. Per the germline V gene, CDR1 is LNHDA and CDR2 is SQIVND (reference sequence). Trimming left V 7 bases short and J 4 bases short, with 13 bases between. The CDR3 extends over 14 amino acids. The CDR3 is CASIGTANNEKLFF. The CDR3 coding sequence is TGTGCCAGTATAGGAACGGCAAATAATGAAAAACTGTTTTTT.

This chain joins TRBV5-1 and TRBJ2-3; TRBD1 aligns across 8 bases. Germline CDR1 and CDR2: SGHRS and YFSETQ. The CDR3 is 13 residues long. With 3 bases clipped from V and 6 bases from J, the junction kept 3 bases outside the gene matches. The CDR3 DNA follows: TGCGCCAGCAGCTCGGACAGGGCTGATACGCAGTATTTT. Its protein is CASSSDRADTQYF.

The chain links TRBV18 to TRBJ2-7; no firm D call. The germline gives CDR1 KGHSH, CDR2 LQKENI. Trimming removed 0 bases from V and 3 bases from J, with 12 bases in between. This CDR3 has 15 amino acids. The CDR3 region is CASSPPASQSYEQYF. In nucleotides, the CDR3 is TGTGCCAGCTCACCACCAGCCAGCCAGAGCTACGAGCAGTACTTC.

The chain uses TRBV6-2 or TRBV6-3 and TRBJ2-2; D gene uncertain. The CDR3 spans 14 residues. V was trimmed by 0 bases and J by 3 bases, leaving 5 bases between them. The germline CDR1 and CDR2 sequences are MNHEY and SVGEGT. The CDR3 protein is CASSYSPDTGELFF. The CDR3 nucleotides read TGTGCCAGCAGTTACTCGCCCGACACCGGGGAGCTGTTTTTT.

CDR3 protein: CASSATADRGRYEQYF. CDR3 sequence (DNA): TGTGCCAGCAGCGCAACCGCAGACAGGGGCCGCTACGAGCAGTACTTC. The V call is TRBV9, the J call TRBJ2-7, with 8 bases matching TRBD1. The ends lost 3 bases at V and 3 bases at J; junction bases unmatched: 11. Germline CDR1 reads SGDLS; CDR2 reads YYNGEE. CDR3 size: 16 residues.

V and J are TRBV5-1 and TRBJ2-2; D not resolved. The CDR3 consists of 16 residues. V was trimmed by 0 bases and J by 3 bases, leaving 12 bases between them. Germline CDR1 and CDR2: SGHRS and YFSETQ. CDR3 region: CASSLAPVSDTGELFF. CDR3 nucleotide sequence: TGCGCCAGCAGCTTGGCCCCGGTTTCGGACACCGGGGAGCTGTTTTTT.